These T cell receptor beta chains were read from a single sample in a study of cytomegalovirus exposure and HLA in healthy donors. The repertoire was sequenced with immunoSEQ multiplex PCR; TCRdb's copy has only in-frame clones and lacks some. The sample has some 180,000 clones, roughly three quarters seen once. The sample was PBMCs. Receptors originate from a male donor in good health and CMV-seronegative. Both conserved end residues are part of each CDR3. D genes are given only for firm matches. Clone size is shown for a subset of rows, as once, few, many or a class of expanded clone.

CDR3nt: TGTGCCAGCAGATTCACGTCAATAGCCCAGCCCCAGCATTTT
CDR3aa: CASRFTSIAQPQHF
abundance: few
j_gene: TRBJ1-5
d_gene: NA
v_gene: TRBV28

CDR3nt: TGCAGCGTTTTAGCGACCAGCTCCTACAATGAGCAGTTCTTC
CDR3aa: CSVLATSSYNEQFF
abundance: NA
j_gene: TRBJ2-1
d_gene: NA
v_gene: TRBV29-1

CDR3nt: TGTGCCAGCAGCTTGCTAGAACTAGCCAAAAACATTCAGTACTTC
CDR3aa: CASSLLELAKNIQYF
abundance: NA
j_gene: TRBJ2-4
d_gene: NA
v_gene: TRBV5-6

CDR3nt: TGTGCCTGGTCGGGGACTCCCTTCGAACACGAGCAGTACTTC
CDR3aa: CAWSGTPFEHEQYF
abundance: NA
j_gene: TRBJ2-7
d_gene: NA
v_gene: TRBV30

CDR3nt: TGTGCCAGCAGTTCCTCGACTACTAGCGGGGTCTACAATGAGCAGTTCTTC
CDR3aa: CASSSSTTSGVYNEQFF
abundance: NA
j_gene: TRBJ2-1
d_gene: TRBD2
v_gene: TRBV28

CDR3nt: TGTGCCTGGAGAGGACAGGCGAGCGATGAAGCTTTCTTT
CDR3aa: CAWRGQASDEAFF
abundance: NA
j_gene: TRBJ1-1
d_gene: TRBD1
v_gene: TRBV30

CDR3nt: TGTGCCAGCAGTTGGGACAGGGTTGGTCAGCCCCAGCATTTT
CDR3aa: CASSWDRVGQPQHF
abundance: few
j_gene: TRBJ1-5
d_gene: TRBD1
v_gene: TRBV6-5

CDR3nt: TGTGCCAGCACCTTTGGGGGCGCTGGGGCCAACGTCCTGACTTTC
CDR3aa: CASTFGGAGANVLTF
abundance: NA
j_gene: TRBJ2-6
d_gene: NA
v_gene: TRBV28

CDR3nt: TGTGCCAGCAGTGTAATGTCGACAGGTCACTATGGCTACACCTTC
CDR3aa: CASSVMSTGHYGYTF
abundance: NA
j_gene: TRBJ1-2
d_gene: NA
v_gene: TRBV6-1

CDR3nt: TGTGCCAGCAGCCCGGACAGGGTAACTGAAGCTTTCTTT
CDR3aa: CASSPDRVTEAFF
abundance: once
j_gene: TRBJ1-1
d_gene: TRBD1
v_gene: TRBV14

CDR3nt: TGTGCCAGCCGGGGAACGGGAGAAAAACTGTTTTTT
CDR3aa: CASRGTGEKLFF
abundance: once
j_gene: TRBJ1-4
d_gene: NA
v_gene: TRBV25-1

CDR3nt: TGCGCCAGCAGCCAAGATGGAGGCACAGATACGCAGTATTTT
CDR3aa: CASSQDGGTDTQYF
abundance: NA
j_gene: TRBJ2-3
d_gene: NA
v_gene: TRBV4-3

CDR3nt: TGTGCCAGCAGTTTGGGACAGGGGCTTTCCTACGAGCAGTACTTC
CDR3aa: CASSLGQGLSYEQYF
abundance: NA
j_gene: TRBJ2-7
d_gene: TRBD1
v_gene: TRBV7-3

CDR3nt: TGTGCCTTCTCCGGGACAGGGGACGAGCAGTACTTC
CDR3aa: CAFSGTGDEQYF
abundance: NA
j_gene: TRBJ2-7
d_gene: TRBD1
v_gene: TRBV30

CDR3nt: TGCGCCAGCGCGACTAGCGGGGGGACCGGGGAGCTGTTTTTT
CDR3aa: CASATSGGTGELFF
abundance: once
j_gene: TRBJ2-2
d_gene: TRBD2
v_gene: TRBV10-1

CDR3nt: TGCGCCAGCAGCCAAGTGCAGGGGGCGCATGGCTACACCTTC
CDR3aa: CASSQVQGAHGYTF
abundance: NA
j_gene: TRBJ1-2
d_gene: TRBD1
v_gene: TRBV4-1

CDR3nt: TGCGCCAGCAGTGACAGGGGGCCGGGTGGCTACACCTTC
CDR3aa: CASSDRGPGGYTF
abundance: NA
j_gene: TRBJ1-2
d_gene: TRBD1
v_gene: TRBV10-2

CDR3nt: TGTGCCAGCAGCGTCGCGGAGAGAGGCTCACCCCTCCACTTT
CDR3aa: CASSVAERGSPLHF
abundance: NA
j_gene: TRBJ1-6
d_gene: NA
v_gene: TRBV9

CDR3nt: TGTGCCAGCAGCTCTCAGGGGGCTAACTATGGCTACACCTTC
CDR3aa: CASSSQGANYGYTF
abundance: NA
j_gene: TRBJ1-2
d_gene: TRBD1
v_gene: TRBV7-2

CDR3nt: TGTGCTAGTGGTTTGGTACCCGGGGTTGGGAATCAGCCCCAGCATTTT
CDR3aa: CASGLVPGVGNQPQHF
abundance: NA
j_gene: TRBJ1-5
d_gene: NA
v_gene: TRBV12-5

CDR3nt: TGTGCCAGCAGTTTAGGGGGGGGGCAGGAGCAGTACTTC
CDR3aa: CASSLGGGQEQYF
abundance: NA
j_gene: TRBJ2-7
d_gene: NA
v_gene: TRBV28

CDR3nt: TGTGCCAGCAGCCCGAGCCCAGGGGGGAAAAAAGCTTTCTTT
CDR3aa: CASSPSPGGKKAFF
abundance: once
j_gene: TRBJ1-1
d_gene: TRBD1
v_gene: TRBV9

CDR3nt: TGTGCCAGCAGTTTAAGGCAGGCGACCGGGGAGCTGTTTTTT
CDR3aa: CASSLRQATGELFF
abundance: NA
j_gene: TRBJ2-2
d_gene: NA
v_gene: TRBV28

CDR3nt: TGTGCCAGCAACTTGGGACAGGGGAACTATGGCTACACCTTC
CDR3aa: CASNLGQGNYGYTF
abundance: NA
j_gene: TRBJ1-2
d_gene: TRBD1
v_gene: TRBV7-9

CDR3nt: TGTGCCAGCAGTGAAGGTCTAGCGGGAGGAGATACGCAGTATTTT
CDR3aa: CASSEGLAGGDTQYF
abundance: NA
j_gene: TRBJ2-3
d_gene: TRBD2
v_gene: TRBV6-1

CDR3nt: TGTGCCAGCAGCCCCGGACGGGGAATCGGCTATGGCTACACCTTC
CDR3aa: CASSPGRGIGYGYTF
abundance: NA
j_gene: TRBJ1-2
d_gene: NA
v_gene: TRBV7-9

CDR3nt: TGTGCCAGCAGCGTAGGGTCACTAGCGGGGGGACAAGAGACCCAGTACTTC
CDR3aa: CASSVGSLAGGQETQYF
abundance: NA
j_gene: TRBJ2-5
d_gene: TRBD2
v_gene: TRBV9

CDR3nt: TGTGCCAGCAGTTCTACGACAGGGGGACTACACTATGGCTACACCTTC
CDR3aa: CASSSTTGGLHYGYTF
abundance: NA
j_gene: TRBJ1-2
d_gene: TRBD1
v_gene: TRBV28

CDR3nt: TGTGCCTGGAGTGTACTGGAGACCCAGTACTTC
CDR3aa: CAWSVLETQYF
abundance: few
j_gene: TRBJ2-5
d_gene: NA
v_gene: TRBV30

CDR3nt: TGCAGCGCCCGGACAGGAGATGTTCAGCCCCAGCATTTT
CDR3aa: CSARTGDVQPQHF
abundance: NA
j_gene: TRBJ1-5
d_gene: TRBD1
v_gene: TRBV29-1

CDR3nt: TGTGCCAGCAGTACGGGACAGACGTGGAACACTGAAGCTTTCTTT
CDR3aa: CASSTGQTWNTEAFF
abundance: NA
j_gene: TRBJ1-1
d_gene: TRBD1
v_gene: TRBV6-5

CDR3nt: TGTGCCAGCAGTTTTTTGTTGGGACAGCGTAATGAAAAACTGTTTTTT
CDR3aa: CASSFLLGQRNEKLFF
abundance: NA
j_gene: TRBJ1-4
d_gene: TRBD1
v_gene: TRBV28

CDR3nt: TGTGCCAGCAGTTTGGGACTTTCCTACGAGCAGTACTTC
CDR3aa: CASSLGLSYEQYF
abundance: NA
j_gene: TRBJ2-7
d_gene: NA
v_gene: TRBV27

CDR3nt: TGTGCCAGCAGGCCGGGACAGGGTGTGTACGAGCAGTACTTC
CDR3aa: CASRPGQGVYEQYF
abundance: NA
j_gene: TRBJ2-7
d_gene: TRBD1
v_gene: TRBV6-5

CDR3nt: TGTGCCAGCAGCTTAGGGGGACTAGTGGGTTCTAATGAGCAGTTCTTC
CDR3aa: CASSLGGLVGSNEQFF
abundance: few
j_gene: TRBJ2-1
d_gene: TRBD2
v_gene: TRBV11-3

CDR3nt: TGTGCCAGCAGCTCCGGTGGGGCCAACGTCCTGACTTTC
CDR3aa: CASSSGGANVLTF
abundance: once
j_gene: TRBJ2-6
d_gene: NA
v_gene: TRBV11-1

CDR3nt: TGTGCCAGCAGCCGTAGCACAGATACGCAGTATTTT
CDR3aa: CASSRSTDTQYF
abundance: NA
j_gene: TRBJ2-3
d_gene: NA
v_gene: TRBV5-4

CDR3nt: TGTGCCAGCAGTTTCGTTCCGCGGGTGGGGGGCAATGAGCAGTTCTTC
CDR3aa: CASSFVPRVGGNEQFF
abundance: NA
j_gene: TRBJ2-1
d_gene: NA
v_gene: TRBV28

CDR3nt: TGTGCCTGGAGTCTGGACTCAGGGGGAAAGAATGAAAAACTGTTTTTT
CDR3aa: CAWSLDSGGKNEKLFF
abundance: NA
j_gene: TRBJ1-4
d_gene: TRBD1
v_gene: TRBV30

CDR3nt: TGTGCCAGCAGTTTACAGGGGGCCTCCTACGAGCAGTACTTC
CDR3aa: CASSLQGASYEQYF
abundance: NA
j_gene: TRBJ2-7
d_gene: TRBD1
v_gene: TRBV27

CDR3nt: TGTGCCTGGGTCAACTCTGGAAACACCATATATTTT
CDR3aa: CAWVNSGNTIYF
abundance: NA
j_gene: TRBJ1-3
d_gene: NA
v_gene: TRBV30

CDR3nt: TGTGCCAGCAGTGAGGGAGGGTACCAGCCCCAGCATTTT
CDR3aa: CASSEGGYQPQHF
abundance: NA
j_gene: TRBJ1-5
d_gene: NA
v_gene: TRBV2

CDR3nt: TGTGCCACCAGCAGAGGATTTGACAGGGGGTTCTTC
CDR3aa: CATSRGFDRGFF
abundance: NA
j_gene: TRBJ2-1
d_gene: TRBD1
v_gene: TRBV15

CDR3nt: TGTGCCAGCTCACCTCCAGGTGGAGAGACCCAGTACTTC
CDR3aa: CASSPPGGETQYF
abundance: NA
j_gene: TRBJ2-5
d_gene: NA
v_gene: TRBV18

CDR3nt: TGTGCCAGCAGCGTAGGGGTTGAGGCAACTAATGAAAAACTGTTTTTT
CDR3aa: CASSVGVEATNEKLFF
abundance: NA
j_gene: TRBJ1-4
d_gene: NA
v_gene: TRBV9

CDR3nt: TGTGCCAGCAGTTTAAGGCGGTTGATGAACACTGAAGCTTTCTTT
CDR3aa: CASSLRRLMNTEAFF
abundance: NA
j_gene: TRBJ1-1
d_gene: NA
v_gene: TRBV28